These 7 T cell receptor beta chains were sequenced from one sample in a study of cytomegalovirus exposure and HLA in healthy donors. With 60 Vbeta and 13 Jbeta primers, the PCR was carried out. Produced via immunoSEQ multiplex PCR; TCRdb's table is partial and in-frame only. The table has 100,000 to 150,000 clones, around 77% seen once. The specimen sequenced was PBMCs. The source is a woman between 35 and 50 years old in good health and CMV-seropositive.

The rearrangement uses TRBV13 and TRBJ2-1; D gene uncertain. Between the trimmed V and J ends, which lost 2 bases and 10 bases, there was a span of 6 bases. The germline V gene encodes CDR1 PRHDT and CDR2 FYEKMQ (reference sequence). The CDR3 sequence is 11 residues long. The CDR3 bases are TGTGCCAGCAGCTTAAGAGAGGAGCAGTTCTTC. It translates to CASSLREEQFF.

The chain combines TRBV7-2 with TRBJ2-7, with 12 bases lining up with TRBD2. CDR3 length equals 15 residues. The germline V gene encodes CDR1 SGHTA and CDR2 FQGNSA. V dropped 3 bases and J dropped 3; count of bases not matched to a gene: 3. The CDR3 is CASSFSSGGGYEQYF. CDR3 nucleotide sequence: TGTGCCAGCAGCTTTTCTAGCGGGGGGGGCTACGAGCAGTACTTC.

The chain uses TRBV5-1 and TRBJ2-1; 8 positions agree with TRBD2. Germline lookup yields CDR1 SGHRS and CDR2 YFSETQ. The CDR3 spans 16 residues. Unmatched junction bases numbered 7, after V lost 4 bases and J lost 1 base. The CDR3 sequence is CASSRTTSGSYNEQFF. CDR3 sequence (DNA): TGCGCCAGCAGCCGAACAACTAGCGGTTCCTACAATGAGCAGTTCTTC.

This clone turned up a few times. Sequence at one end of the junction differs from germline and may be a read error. The DNA for the CDR3 is TGTGCTAGCAGCATGGGACTAGCGGGAGATGAGCAGTTCTTC. Its protein is CASSMGLAGDEQFF. This chain connects TRBV7-7 to TRBJ2-1; 14 bases are shared with TRBD2. This CDR3 region has 14 residues. Germline CDR1 reads SSHAT; CDR2 reads FNYEAQ (reference sequence).

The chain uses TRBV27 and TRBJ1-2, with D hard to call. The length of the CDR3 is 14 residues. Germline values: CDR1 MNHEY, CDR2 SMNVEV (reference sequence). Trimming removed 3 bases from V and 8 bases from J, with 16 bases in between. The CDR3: CASSFAGEGRGYTF. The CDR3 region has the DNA TGTGCCAGCAGTTTTGCGGGAGAAGGGAGAGGCTACACCTTC.

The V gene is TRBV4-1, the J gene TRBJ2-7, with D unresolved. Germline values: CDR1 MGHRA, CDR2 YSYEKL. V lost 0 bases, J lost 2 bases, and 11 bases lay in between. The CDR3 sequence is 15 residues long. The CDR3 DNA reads TGCGCCAGCAGCCAAGAAAAGCGCGGCACCTACGAGCAGTACTTC. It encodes CASSQEKRGTYEQYF.

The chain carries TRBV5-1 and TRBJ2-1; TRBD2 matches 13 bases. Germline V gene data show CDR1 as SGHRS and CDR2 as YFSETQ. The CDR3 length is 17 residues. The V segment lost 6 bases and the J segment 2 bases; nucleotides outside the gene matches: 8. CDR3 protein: CASMRLGLAGAYNEQFF. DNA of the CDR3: TGCGCCAGCATGCGACTTGGACTAGCGGGAGCCTACAATGAGCAGTTCTTC. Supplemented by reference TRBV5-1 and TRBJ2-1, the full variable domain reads KAGVTQTPRYLIKTRGQQVTLSCSPISGHRSVSWYQQTPGQGLQFLFEYFSETQRNKGNFPGRFSGRQFSNSRSEMNVSTLELGDSALYLCASMRLGLAGAYNEQFFGPGTRLTVL.